Following are 6 T cell receptor beta chains from one sample sequenced in a study of blood T cell repertoires in COVID-19. Sequenced by immunoSEQ multiplex PCR; TCRdb stores in-frame clones only, minus some. The sample has around 120,000 clones; about 86% are singletons. The sample consisted of peripheral blood. The origin of the receptors is a woman aged 50 to 65 with active or convalescent COVID-19.

The V and J genes are TRBV28 and TRBJ2-7; 7 positions agree with TRBD2. Germline V gives CDR1 MDHEN, CDR2 SYDVKM. Trimming cost V 2 bases and J 7 bases; bases outside gene matches: 5. The length of the CDR3 is 13 residues. For the CDR3, the DNA is TGTGCCAGCAGTTTAGCGGGAGAAGATGAGCAGTACTTC. Protein sequence: CASSLAGEDEQYF. Variable domain in full (rest from reference TRBV28 and TRBJ2-7): DVKVTQSSRYLVKRTGEKVFLECVQDMDHENMFWYRQDPGLGLRLIYFSYDVKMKEKGDIPEGYSVSREKKERFSLILESASTNQTSMYLCASSLAGEDEQYFGPGTRLTVT.

The J gene is TRBJ2-7, the V gene TRBV19; tentative D call: TRBD1 (5 bases). This CDR3 is built from 15 residues. V was shortened by 6 bases and J by 0 bases, with 15 bases between the two germline ends. Germline CDR1 is LNHDA and CDR2 is SQIVND (reference sequence). The CDR3 DNA is TGTGCCAGTAGCCCCCGCAGGGTCGGCTCCTACGAGCAGTACTTC. This gives the protein CASSPRRVGSYEQYF.

The rearrangement joins TRBV28 to TRBJ1-2; 9 bases are shared with TRBD1. The junction had 8 bases not matched to a gene; V was cut back by 1 base and J by 8 bases. CDR1 is MDHEN, CDR2 SYDVKM, per germline. The CDR3 extends over 15 amino acids. The CDR3 nucleotides are TGTGCCAGCAGTTTATCCCAGGGACAGGGAACAGGCTACACCTTC. Translated: CASSLSQGQGTGYTF.

The V and J genes are TRBV6-4 and TRBJ2-5, with 9 positions matching TRBD2. Germline V gene lookup returns CDR1 MRHNA and CDR2 SNTAGT. Trimming took 8 bases from V and 1 from J; bases not matched to a gene: 11. The CDR3 length is 16 residues. The CDR3 DNA reads as TGTGCCAGCCCCGGCTCGGCGGGAGGGCCCCAAGAGACCCAGTACTTC. Its protein product is CASPGSAGGPQETQYF.

The rearrangement uses TRBV7-8 and TRBJ2-3; 9 bases are shared with TRBD2. The CDR3 loop spans 15 amino acids. Germline-derived CDR1 and CDR2 are SGHVS and FQNEAQ. V shed 5 bases and J 2 bases; nucleotides not matched to a gene: 5. CDR3 DNA sequence: TGTGCCAGCAGCATCAGCGGGAGGCTCACAGATACGCAGTATTTT. The encoded protein is CASSISGRLTDTQYF.

This chain joins TRBV7-2 and TRBJ2-7; 7 bases agree with TRBD2. Germline CDR1 SGHTA, CDR2 FQGNSA. The ends lost 5 bases at V and 3 bases at J; junction bases unmatched: 7. CDR3 length equals 14 residues. The CDR3 sequence is CASSVGLESYEQYF. The CDR3 nucleotides are TGTGCCAGCAGCGTTGGACTAGAGAGCTACGAGCAGTACTTC.